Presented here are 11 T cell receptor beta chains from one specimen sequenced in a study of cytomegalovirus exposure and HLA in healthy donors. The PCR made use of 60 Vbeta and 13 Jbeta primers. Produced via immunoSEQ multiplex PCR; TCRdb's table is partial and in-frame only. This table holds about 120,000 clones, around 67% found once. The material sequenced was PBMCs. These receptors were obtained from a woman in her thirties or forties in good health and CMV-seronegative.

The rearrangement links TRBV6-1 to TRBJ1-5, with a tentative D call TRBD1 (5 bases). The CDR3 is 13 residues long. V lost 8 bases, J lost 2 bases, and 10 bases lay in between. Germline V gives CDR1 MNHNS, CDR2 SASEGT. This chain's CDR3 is CASSPGGNQPQHF. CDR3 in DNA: TGTGCCAGCTCCCCGGGGGGCAATCAGCCCCAGCATTTT.

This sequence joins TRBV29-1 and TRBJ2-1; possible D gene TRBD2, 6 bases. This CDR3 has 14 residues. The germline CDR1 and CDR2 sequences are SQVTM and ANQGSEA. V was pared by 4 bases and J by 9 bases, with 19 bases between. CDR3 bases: TGCAGCGTTGCGAAGGGGACTCTTGAGAGTGAGCAGTTCTTC. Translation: CSVAKGTLESEQFF.

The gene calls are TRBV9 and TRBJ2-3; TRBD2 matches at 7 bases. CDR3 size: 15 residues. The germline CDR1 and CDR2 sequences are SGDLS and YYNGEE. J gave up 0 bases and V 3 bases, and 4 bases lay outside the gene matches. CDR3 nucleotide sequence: TGTGCCAGCAGCGCAAATAGCGGGAGCACAGATACGCAGTATTTT. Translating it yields CASSANSGSTDTQYF.

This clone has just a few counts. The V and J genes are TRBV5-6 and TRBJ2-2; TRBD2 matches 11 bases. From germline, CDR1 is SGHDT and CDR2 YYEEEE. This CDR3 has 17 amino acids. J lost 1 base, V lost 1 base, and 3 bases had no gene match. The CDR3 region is CASSLLGTSGNTGELFF. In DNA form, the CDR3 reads TGTGCCAGCAGCTTGTTAGGGACTAGCGGGAACACCGGGGAGCTGTTTTTT.

CDR3 amino acids: CASSATTGSYEQYF. The CDR3 DNA reads TGTGCCAGCAGCGCCACGACAGGTTCCTACGAGCAGTACTTC. The chain employs TRBV9 and TRBJ2-5; a weak D match, TRBD1 (6 bases). Matching the DNA end better, TRBJ2-7 makes the J call doubtful. Germline V gene data show CDR1 as SGDLS and CDR2 as YYNGEE. The CDR3 has 14 residues.

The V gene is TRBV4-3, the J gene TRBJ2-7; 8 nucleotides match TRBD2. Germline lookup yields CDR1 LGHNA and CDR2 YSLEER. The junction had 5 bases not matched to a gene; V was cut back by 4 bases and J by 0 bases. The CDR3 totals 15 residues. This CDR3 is CASSPGGEFSYEQYF. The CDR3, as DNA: TGCGCCAGCAGCCCCGGGGGGGAGTTCTCCTACGAGCAGTACTTC.

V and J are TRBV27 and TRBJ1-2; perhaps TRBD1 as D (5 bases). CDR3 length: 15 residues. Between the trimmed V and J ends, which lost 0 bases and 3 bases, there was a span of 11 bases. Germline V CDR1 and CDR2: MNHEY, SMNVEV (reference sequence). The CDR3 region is CASSLSRGADYGYTF. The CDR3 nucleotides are TGTGCCAGCAGTTTATCTAGGGGCGCGGACTATGGCTACACCTTC.

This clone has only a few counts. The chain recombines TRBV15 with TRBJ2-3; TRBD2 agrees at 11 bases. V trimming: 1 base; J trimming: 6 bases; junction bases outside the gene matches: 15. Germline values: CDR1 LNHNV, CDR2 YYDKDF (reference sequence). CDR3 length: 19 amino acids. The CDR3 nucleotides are TGTGCCACCAGCAGAGGGAGTAGCGGGGGGGGCCTTGGGTCCGATACGCAGTATTTT. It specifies CATSRGSSGGGLGSDTQYF.

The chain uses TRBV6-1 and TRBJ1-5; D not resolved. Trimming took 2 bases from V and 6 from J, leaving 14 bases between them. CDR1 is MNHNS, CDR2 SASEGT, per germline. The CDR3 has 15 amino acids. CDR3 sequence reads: CASSELEQTIQPQHF. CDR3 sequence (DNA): TGTGCCAGCAGTGAACTGGAACAGACCATTCAGCCCCAGCATTTT.

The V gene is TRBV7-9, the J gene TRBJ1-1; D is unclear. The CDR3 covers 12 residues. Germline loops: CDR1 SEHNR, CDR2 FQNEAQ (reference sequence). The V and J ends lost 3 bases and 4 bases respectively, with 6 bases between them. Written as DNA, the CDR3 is TGTGCCAGCAGCTTTCAGGCCACTGAAGCTTTCTTT. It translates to CASSFQATEAFF.

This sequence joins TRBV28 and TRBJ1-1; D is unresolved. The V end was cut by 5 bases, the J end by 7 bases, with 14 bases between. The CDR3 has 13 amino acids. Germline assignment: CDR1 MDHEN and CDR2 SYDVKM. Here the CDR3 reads CASSPINQDEAFF. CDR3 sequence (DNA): TGTGCCAGCAGTCCCATCAATCAGGATGAAGCTTTCTTT. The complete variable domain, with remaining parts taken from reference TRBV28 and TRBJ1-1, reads DVKVTQSSRYLVKRTGEKVFLECVQDMDHENMFWYRQDPGLGLRLIYFSYDVKMKEKGDIPEGYSVSREKKERFSLILESASTNQTSMYLCASSPINQDEAFFGQGTRLTVV.